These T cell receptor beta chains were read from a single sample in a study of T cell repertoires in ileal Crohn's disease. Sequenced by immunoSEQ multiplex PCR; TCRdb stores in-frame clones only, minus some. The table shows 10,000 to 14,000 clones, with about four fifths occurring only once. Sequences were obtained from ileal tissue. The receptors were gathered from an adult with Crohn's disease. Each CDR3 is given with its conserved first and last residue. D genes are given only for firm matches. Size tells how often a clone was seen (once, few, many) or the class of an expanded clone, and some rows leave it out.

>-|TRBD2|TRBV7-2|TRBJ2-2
CATSPGLAGGTGELFF
TGTGCCACCTCTCCCGGACTAGCGGGGGGGACCGGGGAGCTGTTTTTT
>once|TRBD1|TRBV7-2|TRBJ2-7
CASSPRTGQLITYEQYF
TGTGCCAGCAGCCCGAGAACGGGACAGCTTATTACCTACGAGCAGTACTTC
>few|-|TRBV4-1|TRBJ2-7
CASSQDSYEQYF
TGCGCCAGCAGCCAAGACAGCTACGAGCAGTACTTC
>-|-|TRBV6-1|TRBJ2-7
CASSHGVHEQYF
TGTGCCAGTTCTCACGGGGTCCACGAGCAGTACTTC
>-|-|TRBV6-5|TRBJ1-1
CASNRQALNTEAFF
TGTGCCAGCAATCGACAGGCCCTGAACACTGAAGCTTTCTTT
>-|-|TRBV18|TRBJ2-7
CASSPPNRRDGGHEQYF
TGTGCCAGCTCACCACCGAACCGGAGGGACGGGGGTCACGAGCAGTACTTC
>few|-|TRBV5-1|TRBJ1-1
CASSFGTGTEAFF
TGCGCCAGCAGCTTCGGTACCGGGACAGAAGCTTTCTTT
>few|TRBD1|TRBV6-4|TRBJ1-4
CASSDGTGGVEKLFF
TGTGCCAGCAGTGACGGGACAGGGGGCGTTGAAAAACTGTTTTTT
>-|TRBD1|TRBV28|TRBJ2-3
CASWDRVQTDTQYF
TGTGCCAGTTGGGACAGGGTACAAACAGATACGCAGTATTTT
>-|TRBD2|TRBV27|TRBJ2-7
CASSLLQSGTRAYEQYF
TGTGCCAGCAGTTTATTACAATCCGGGACTAGGGCCTACGAGCAGTACTTC
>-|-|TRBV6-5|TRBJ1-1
CASSYRNTEAFF
TGTGCCAGCAGTTATAGGAACACTGAAGCTTTCTTT